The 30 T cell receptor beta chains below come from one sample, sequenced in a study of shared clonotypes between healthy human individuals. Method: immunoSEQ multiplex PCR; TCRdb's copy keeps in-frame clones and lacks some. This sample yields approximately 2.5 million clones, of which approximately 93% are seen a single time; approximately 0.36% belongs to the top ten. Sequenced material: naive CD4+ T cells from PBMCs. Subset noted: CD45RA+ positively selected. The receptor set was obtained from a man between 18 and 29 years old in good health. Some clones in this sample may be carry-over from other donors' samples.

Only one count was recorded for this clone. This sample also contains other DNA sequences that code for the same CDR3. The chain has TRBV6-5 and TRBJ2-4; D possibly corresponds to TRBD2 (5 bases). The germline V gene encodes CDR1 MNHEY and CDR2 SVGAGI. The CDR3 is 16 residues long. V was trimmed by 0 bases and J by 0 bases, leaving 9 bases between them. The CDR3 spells CASSYSSGLAKNIQYF. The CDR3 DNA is TGTGCCAGCAGTTACTCTTCTGGACTAGCCAAAAACATTCAGTACTTC.

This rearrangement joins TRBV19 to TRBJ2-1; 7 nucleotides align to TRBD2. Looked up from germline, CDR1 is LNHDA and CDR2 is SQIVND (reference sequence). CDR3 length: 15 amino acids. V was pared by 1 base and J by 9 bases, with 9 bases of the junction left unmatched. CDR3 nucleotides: TGTGCCAGTAGTATAGGGGCGGGAGTCTCTAGTGAGCAGTTCTTC. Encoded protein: CASSIGAGVSSEQFF.

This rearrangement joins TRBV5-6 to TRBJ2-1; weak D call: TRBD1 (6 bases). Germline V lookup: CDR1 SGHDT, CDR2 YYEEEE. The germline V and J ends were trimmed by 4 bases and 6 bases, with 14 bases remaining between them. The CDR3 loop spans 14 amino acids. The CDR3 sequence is CASSQGFSLNEQFF. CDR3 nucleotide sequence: TGTGCCAGCAGCCAGGGGTTTTCTCTCAATGAGCAGTTCTTC.

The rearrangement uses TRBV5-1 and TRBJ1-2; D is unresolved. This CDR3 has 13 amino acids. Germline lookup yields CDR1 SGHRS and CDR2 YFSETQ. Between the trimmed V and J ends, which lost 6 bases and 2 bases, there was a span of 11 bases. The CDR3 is CASTISGNYGYTF. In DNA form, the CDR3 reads TGCGCCAGCACCATATCGGGGAACTATGGCTACACCTTC.

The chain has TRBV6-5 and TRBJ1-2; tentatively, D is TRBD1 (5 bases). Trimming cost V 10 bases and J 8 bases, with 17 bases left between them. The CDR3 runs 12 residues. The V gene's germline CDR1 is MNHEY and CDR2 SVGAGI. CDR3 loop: CATRWGGIGYTF. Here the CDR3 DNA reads TGTGCCACCCGTTGGGGGGGAATCGGCTACACCTTC.

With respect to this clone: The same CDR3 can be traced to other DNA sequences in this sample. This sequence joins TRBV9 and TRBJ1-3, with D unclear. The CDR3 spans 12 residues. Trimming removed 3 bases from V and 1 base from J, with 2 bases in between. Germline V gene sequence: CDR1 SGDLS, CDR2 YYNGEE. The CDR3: CASSASGNTIYF. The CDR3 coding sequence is TGTGCCAGCAGCGCTTCTGGAAACACCATATATTTT.

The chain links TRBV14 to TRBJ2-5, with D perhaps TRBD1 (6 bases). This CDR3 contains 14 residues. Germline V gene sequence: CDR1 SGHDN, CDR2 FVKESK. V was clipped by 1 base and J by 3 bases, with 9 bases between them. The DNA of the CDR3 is TGTGCCAGCAGCCAAGTCAACAGGGAAGAGACCCAGTACTTC. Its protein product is CASSQVNREETQYF.

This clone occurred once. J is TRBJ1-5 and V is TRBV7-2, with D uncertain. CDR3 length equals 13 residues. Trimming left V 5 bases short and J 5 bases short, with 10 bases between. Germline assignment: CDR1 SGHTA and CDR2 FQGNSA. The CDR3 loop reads CASSVDTYQPQHF. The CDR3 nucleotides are TGTGCCAGCAGCGTCGACACTTATCAGCCCCAGCATTTT.

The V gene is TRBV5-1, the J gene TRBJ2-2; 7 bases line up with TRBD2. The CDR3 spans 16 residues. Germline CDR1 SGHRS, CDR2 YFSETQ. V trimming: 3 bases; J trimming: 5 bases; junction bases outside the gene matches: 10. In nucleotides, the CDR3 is TGCGCCAGCAGCTCCCTTCCGGGGGGAGGTACCGGGGAGCTGTTTTTT. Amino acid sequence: CASSSLPGGGTGELFF.

CDR3 DNA sequence: TGCGCCAGCAGCGTGAGTTCTCGAGCGGGAACAGATACGCAGTATTTT. This sequence encodes CASSVSSRAGTDTQYF. The chain has TRBV5-1 and TRBJ2-3, with TRBD2 matching over 7 bases. Unmatched junction bases numbered 11, after V lost 4 bases and J lost 3 bases. CDR1 and CDR2 (germline): SGHRS, YFSETQ. The CDR3 length is 16 residues.

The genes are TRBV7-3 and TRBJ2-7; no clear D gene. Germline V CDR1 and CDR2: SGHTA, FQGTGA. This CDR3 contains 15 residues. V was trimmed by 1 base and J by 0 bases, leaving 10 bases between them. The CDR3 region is CASSLNGGSSYEQYF. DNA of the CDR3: TGTGCCAGCAGCTTAAATGGCGGTTCCTCCTACGAGCAGTACTTC.

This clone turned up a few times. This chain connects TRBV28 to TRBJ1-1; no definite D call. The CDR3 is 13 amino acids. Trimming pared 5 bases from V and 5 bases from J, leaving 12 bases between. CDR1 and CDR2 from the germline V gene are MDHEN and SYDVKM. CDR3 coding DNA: TGTGCCAGCAGTCTCCAGCTCCTGACTGAAGCTTTCTTT. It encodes CASSLQLLTEAFF. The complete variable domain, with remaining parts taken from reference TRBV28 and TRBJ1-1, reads DVKVTQSSRYLVKRTGEKVFLECVQDMDHENMFWYRQDPGLGLRLIYFSYDVKMKEKGDIPEGYSVSREKKERFSLILESASTNQTSMYLCASSLQLLTEAFFGQGTRLTVV.

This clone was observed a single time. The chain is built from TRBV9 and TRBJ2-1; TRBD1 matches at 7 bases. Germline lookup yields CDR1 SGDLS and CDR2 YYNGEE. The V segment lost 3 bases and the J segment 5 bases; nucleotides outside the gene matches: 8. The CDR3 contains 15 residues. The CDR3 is CASSDRTGVDNEQFF. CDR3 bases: TGTGCCAGCAGCGACAGGACAGGAGTGGACAATGAGCAGTTCTTC.

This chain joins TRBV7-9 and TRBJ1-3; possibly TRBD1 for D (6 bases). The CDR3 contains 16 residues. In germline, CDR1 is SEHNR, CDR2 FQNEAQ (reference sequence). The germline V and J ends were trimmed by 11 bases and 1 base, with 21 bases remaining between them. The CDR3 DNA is TGTGCCCAAACCGACCGGGGGCAGATGTCTGGAAACACCATATATTTT. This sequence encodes CAQTDRGQMSGNTIYF.

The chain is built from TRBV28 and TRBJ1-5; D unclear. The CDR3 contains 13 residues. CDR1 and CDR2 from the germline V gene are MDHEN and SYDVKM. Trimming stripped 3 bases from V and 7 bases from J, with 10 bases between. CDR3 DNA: TGTGCCAGCAGTTTCCCGACTGGCCAGCCCCAGCATTTT. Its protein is CASSFPTGQPQHF.

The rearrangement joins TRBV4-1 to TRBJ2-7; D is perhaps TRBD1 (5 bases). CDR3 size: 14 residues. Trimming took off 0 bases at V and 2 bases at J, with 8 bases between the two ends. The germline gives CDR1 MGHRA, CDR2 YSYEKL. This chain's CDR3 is CASSQDTGPYEQYF. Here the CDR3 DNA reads TGCGCCAGCAGCCAAGATACAGGACCCTACGAGCAGTACTTC.

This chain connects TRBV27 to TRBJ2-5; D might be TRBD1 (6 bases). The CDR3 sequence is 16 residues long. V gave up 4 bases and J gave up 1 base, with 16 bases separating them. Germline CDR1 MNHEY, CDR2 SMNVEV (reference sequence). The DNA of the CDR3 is TGTGCCAGCAGTTCACCGCCGGGACATCTCCAAGAGACCCAGTACTTC. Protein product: CASSSPPGHLQETQYF.

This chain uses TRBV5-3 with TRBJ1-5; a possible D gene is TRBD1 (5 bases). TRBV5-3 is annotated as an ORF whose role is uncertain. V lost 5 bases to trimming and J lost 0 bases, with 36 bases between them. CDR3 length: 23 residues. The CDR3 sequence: CARRAEGQVPQLSDGYSNQPQHF. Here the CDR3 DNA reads TGTGCCAGAAGGGCAGAGGGGCAGGTCCCGCAACTCTCCGACGGATATAGCAATCAGCCCCAGCATTTT.

The CDR3 nucleotides read TGTGCCAGCAGCCAACTCGACAGGGAGGATCAGCCCCAGCATTTT. Protein sequence: CASSQLDREDQPQHF. This chain joins TRBV7-2 and TRBJ1-5; TRBD1 agrees at 7 bases. Germline trimming cut 5 bases from V and 5 bases from J; bases unmatched to any gene: 9. The CDR3 consists of 15 residues. Germline V gives CDR1 SGHTA, CDR2 FQGNSA.

The CDR3 DNA follows: TGTGCCAGCAGTTTTAGGCCCCAGGGAATGACTGGAAACACCATATATTTT. Its translation is CASSFRPQGMTGNTIYF. The chain carries TRBV28 and TRBJ1-3; possibly TRBD1 for D (5 bases). Trimming stripped 3 bases from V and 2 bases from J, with 17 bases between. The CDR3 runs to 17 residues. CDR1 and CDR2 from the germline V gene are MDHEN and SYDVKM.

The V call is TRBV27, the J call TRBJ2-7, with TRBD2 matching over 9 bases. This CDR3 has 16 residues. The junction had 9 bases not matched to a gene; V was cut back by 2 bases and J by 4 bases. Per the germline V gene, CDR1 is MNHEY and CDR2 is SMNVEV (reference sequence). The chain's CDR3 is CASSLGASGNLYEQYF. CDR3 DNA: TGTGCCAGCAGTTTAGGGGCTAGCGGGAATCTGTACGAGCAGTACTTC.

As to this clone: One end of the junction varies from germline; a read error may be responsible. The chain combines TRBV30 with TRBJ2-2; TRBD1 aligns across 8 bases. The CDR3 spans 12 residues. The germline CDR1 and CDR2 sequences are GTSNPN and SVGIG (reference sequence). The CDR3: CAGTGSTRELFF. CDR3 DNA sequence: TGTGCCGGGACAGGCTCCACCCGGGAGCTGTTTTTT.

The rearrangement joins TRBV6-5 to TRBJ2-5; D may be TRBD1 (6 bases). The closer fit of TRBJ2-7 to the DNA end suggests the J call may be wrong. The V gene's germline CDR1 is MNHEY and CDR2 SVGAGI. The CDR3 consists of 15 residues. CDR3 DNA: TGTGCCAGCAGCAGAAGGGGGACCAAGTCCTACGAGCAGTACTTC. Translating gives CASSRRGTKSYEQYF.

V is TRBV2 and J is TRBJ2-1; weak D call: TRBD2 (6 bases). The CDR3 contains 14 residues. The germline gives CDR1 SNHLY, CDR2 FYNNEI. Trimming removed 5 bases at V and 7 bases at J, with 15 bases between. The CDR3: CASSMGSAGNEQFF. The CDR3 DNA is TGTGCCAGCAGTATGGGGTCGGCGGGGAATGAGCAGTTCTTC.

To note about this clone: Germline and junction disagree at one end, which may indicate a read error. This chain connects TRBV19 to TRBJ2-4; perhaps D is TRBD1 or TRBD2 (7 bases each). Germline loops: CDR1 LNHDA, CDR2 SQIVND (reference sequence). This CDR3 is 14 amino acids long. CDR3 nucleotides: TGTGCCAGTAGTATAGGAGGGGGGGACAGAGAGTGTTGGTTC. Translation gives CASSIGGGDRECWF.

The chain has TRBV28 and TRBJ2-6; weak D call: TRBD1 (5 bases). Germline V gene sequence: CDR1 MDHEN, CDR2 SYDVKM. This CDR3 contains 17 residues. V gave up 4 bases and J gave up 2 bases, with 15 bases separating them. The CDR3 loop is CASSYPPVGAGANVLTF. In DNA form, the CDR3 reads TGTGCCAGCAGTTACCCTCCGGTAGGGGCTGGGGCCAACGTCCTGACTTTC.

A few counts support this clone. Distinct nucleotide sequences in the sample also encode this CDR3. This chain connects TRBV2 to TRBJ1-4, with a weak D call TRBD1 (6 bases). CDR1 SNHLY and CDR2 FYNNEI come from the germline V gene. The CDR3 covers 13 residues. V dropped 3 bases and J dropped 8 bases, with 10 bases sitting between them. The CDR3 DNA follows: TGTGCCAGCAGTGACAGGGGAGGCGAAAAACTGTTTTTT. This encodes CASSDRGGEKLFF.

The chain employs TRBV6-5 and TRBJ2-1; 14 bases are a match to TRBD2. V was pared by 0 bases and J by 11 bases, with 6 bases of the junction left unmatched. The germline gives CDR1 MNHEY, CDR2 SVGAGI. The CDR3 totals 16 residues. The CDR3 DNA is TGTGCCAGCAGTTACTCCTCGGGACTAGCGGGAGACCAGCAGTTCTTC. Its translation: CASSYSSGLAGDQQFF.

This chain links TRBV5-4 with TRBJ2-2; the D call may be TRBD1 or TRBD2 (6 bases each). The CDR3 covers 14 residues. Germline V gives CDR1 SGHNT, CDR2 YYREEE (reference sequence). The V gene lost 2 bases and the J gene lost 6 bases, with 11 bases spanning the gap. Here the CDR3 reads CASSLPGAAGELFF. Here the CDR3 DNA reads TGTGCCAGCAGCTTACCGGGGGCGGCCGGGGAGCTGTTTTTT.

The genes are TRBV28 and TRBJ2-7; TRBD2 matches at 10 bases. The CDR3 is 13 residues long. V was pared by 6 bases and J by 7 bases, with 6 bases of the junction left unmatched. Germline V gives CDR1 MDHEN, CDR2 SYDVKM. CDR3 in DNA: TGTGCCAGCAGCAAACCGGGACTAGCGGAGCAGTACTTC. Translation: CASSKPGLAEQYF.